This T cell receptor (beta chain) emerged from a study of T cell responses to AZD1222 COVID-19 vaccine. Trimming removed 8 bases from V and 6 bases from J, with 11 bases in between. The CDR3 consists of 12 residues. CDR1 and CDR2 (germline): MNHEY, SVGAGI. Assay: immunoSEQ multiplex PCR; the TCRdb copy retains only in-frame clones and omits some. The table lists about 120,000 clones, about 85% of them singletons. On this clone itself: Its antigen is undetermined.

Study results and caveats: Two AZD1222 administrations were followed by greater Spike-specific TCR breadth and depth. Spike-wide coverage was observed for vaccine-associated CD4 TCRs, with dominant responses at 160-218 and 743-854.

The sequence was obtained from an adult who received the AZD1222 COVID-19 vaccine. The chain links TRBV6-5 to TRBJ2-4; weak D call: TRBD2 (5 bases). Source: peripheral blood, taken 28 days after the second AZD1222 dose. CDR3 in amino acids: CASVNRGNIQYF. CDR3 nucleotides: TGTGCCAGCGTTAATCGGGGAAACATTCAGTACTTC.